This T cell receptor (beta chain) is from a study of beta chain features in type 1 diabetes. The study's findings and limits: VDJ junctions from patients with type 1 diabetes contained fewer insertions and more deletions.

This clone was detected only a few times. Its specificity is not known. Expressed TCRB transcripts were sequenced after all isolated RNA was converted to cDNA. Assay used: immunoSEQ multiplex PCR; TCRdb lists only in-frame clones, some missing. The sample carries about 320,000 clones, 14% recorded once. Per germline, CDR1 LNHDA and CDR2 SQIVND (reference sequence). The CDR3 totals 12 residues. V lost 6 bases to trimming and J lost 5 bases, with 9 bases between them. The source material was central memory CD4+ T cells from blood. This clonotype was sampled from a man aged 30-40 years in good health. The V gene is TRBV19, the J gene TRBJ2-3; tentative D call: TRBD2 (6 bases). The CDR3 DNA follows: TGTGCCAGTAGAATCGGGGGAGATACGCAGTATTTT. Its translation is CASRIGGDTQYF.